The TCR beta chain under discussion was sequenced for a study of blood T cell repertoires in COVID-19. Per the original data handling: Nucleated cell number was recorded as an estimate derived from reference gene primer amplification. TCRdb keeps only in-frame clones here, not all; method: immunoSEQ multiplex PCR. V and J calls and clone size are those listed in that table; D and trimming were worked out from the DNA. The sample yields over 45,000 clones, approximately 80% seen once. CDR3 length: 16 amino acids. V trimming: 4 bases; J trimming: 5 bases; junction bases outside the gene matches: 6. Germline CDR1 MGHRA, CDR2 YSYEKL.

The sequence came from a human donor with active or convalescent COVID-19. The donor label of this sample is uncertain. Material: peripheral blood. V is TRBV4-1 and J is TRBJ1-6; 9 bases agree with TRBD1. CDR3 residues: CASSPRQGGDNSPLHF. CDR3 nucleotides: TGCGCCAGCAGCCCCCGACAGGGGGGGGATAATTCACCCCTCCACTTT.